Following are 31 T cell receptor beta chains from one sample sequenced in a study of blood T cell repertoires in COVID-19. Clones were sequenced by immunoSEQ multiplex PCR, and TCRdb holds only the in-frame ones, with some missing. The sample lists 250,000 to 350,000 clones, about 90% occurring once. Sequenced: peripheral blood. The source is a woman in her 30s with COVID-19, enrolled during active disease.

This CDR3 is CASSLALAGGEQYF. The CDR3 DNA sequence: TGTGCCAGCAGCTTAGCGTTAGCGGGAGGCGAGCAGTACTTC. The chain employs TRBV7-9 and TRBJ2-7; TRBD2 agrees at 10 bases. J was trimmed by 6 bases and V by 0 bases; bases with no gene match: 2. This CDR3 comprises 14 residues. Germline CDR1 and CDR2: SEHNR and FQNEAQ (reference sequence).

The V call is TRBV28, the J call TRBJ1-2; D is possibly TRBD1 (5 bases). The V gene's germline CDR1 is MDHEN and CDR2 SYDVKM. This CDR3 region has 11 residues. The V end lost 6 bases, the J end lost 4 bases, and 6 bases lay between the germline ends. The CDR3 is CASSDSYGYTF. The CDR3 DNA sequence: TGTGCCAGCAGCGACAGCTATGGCTACACCTTC.

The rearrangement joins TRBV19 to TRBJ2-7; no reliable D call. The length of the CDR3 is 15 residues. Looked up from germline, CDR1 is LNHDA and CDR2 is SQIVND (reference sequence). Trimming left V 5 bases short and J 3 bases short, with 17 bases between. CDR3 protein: CASSPSKNSGYEQYF. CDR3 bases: TGTGCCAGTAGTCCGTCGAAAAACTCCGGCTACGAGCAGTACTTC.

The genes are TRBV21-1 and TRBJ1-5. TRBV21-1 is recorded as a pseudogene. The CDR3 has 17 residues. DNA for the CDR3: TGTGCCAGCAGCACCTTCTGGACTGTAGAGGGATATCAGCCCCAGCATTTT. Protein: CASSTFWTVEGYQPQHF.

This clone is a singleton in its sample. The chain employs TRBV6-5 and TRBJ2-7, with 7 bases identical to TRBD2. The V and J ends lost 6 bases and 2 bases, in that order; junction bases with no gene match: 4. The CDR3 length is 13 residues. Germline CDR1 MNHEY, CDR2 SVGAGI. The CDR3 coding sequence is TGTGCCAGCAGGCTAGCGGCAACCTACGAGCAGTACTTC. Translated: CASRLAATYEQYF.

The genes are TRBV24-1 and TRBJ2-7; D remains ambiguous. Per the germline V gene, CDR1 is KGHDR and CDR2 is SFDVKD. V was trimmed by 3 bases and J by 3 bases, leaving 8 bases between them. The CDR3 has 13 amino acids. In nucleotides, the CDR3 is TGTGCCACCAGTGATGGGCCCCACTACGAGCAGTACTTC. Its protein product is CATSDGPHYEQYF.

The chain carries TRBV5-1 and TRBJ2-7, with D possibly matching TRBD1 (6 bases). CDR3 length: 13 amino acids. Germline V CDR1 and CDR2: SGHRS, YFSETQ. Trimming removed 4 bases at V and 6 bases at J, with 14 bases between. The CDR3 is CASSLNSGVEQYF. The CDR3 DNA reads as TGCGCCAGCAGCCTCAACTCAGGGGTCGAGCAGTACTTC.

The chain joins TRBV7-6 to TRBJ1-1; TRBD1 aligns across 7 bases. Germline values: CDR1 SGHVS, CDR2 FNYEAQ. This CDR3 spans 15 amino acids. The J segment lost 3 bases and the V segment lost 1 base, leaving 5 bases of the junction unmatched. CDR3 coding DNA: TGTGCCAGCAGCTTAGAACCGGGACAGTACACTGAAGCTTTCTTT. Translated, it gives CASSLEPGQYTEAFF.

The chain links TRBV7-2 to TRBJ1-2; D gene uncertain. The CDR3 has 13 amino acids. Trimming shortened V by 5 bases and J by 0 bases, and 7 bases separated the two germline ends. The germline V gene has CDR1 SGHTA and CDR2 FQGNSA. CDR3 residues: CASSPGANYGYTF. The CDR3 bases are TGTGCCAGCAGCCCGGGAGCTAACTATGGCTACACCTTC.

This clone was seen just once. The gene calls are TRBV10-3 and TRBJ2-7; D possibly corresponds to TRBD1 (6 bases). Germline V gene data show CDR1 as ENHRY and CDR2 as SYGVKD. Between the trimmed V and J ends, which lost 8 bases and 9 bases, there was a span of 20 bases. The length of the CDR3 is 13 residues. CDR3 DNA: TGTGCCATCGGTTCAGGACAGTATGTTGGGCAGTACTTC. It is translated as CAIGSGQYVGQYF.

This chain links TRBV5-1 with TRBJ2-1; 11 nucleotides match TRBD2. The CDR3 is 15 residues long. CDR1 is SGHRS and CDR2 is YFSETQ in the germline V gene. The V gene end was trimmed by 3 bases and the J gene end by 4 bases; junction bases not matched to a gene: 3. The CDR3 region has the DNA TGCGCCAGCAGCTACGGACTAGCGGGTTACAATGAGCAGTTCTTC. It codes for CASSYGLAGYNEQFF.

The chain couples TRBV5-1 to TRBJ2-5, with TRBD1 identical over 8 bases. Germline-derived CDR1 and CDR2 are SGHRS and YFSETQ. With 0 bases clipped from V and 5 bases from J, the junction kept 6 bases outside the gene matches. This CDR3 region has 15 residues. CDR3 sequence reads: CASSLDQGAKETQYF. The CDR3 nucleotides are TGCGCCAGCAGCTTGGATCAGGGGGCTAAGGAGACCCAGTACTTC.

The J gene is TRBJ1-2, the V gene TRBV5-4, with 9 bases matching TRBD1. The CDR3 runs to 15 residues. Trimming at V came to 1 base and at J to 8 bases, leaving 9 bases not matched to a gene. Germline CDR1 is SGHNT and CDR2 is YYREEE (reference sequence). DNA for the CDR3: TGTGCCAGCAGCTTGAGGGTCGGACAGGGGTCCGGCTACACCTTC. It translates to CASSLRVGQGSGYTF.

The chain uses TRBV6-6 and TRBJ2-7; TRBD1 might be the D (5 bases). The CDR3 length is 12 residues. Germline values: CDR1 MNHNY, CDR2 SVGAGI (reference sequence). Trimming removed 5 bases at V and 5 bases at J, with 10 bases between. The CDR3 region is CASSPRVHEQYF. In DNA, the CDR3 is TGTGCCAGCAGTCCCAGGGTGCACGAGCAGTACTTC.

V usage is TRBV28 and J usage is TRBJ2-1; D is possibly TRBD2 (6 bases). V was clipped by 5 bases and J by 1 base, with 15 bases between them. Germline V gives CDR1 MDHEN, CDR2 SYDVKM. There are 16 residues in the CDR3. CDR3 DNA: TGTGCCAGCAGTCCAGAACGGGGGACGTCCTACAATGAGCAGTTCTTC. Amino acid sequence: CASSPERGTSYNEQFF.

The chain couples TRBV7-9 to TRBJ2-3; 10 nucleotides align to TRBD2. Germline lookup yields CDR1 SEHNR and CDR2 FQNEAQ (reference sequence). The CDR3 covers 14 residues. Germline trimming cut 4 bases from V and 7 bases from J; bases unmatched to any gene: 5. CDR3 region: CASSSAGGRHTQYF. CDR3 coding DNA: TGTGCCAGCAGCTCAGCGGGAGGGAGGCATACGCAGTATTTT.

Here the CDR3 DNA reads TGCGCCAGCAGCTTGGCCTCGGGGAGGGTTACTGAAGCTTTCTTT. Encoded protein: CASSLASGRVTEAFF. V usage is TRBV5-1 and J usage is TRBJ1-1; no clear D gene. The length of the CDR3 is 15 residues. Germline loops: CDR1 SGHRS, CDR2 YFSETQ. With 0 bases removed from V and 5 bases from J, the gap between germline ends came to 14 bases.

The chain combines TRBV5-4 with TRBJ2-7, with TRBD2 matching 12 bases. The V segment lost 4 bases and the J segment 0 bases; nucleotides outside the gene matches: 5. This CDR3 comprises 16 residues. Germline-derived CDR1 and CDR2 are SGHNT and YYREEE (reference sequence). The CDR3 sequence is CASSPGLAGTSYEQYF. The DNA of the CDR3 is TGTGCCAGCAGCCCCGGACTAGCGGGAACCTCCTACGAGCAGTACTTC.

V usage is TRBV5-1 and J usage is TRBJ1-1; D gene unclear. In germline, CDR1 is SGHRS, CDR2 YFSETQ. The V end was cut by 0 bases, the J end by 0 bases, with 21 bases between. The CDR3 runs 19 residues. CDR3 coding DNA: TGCGCCAGCAGCTTGGCCAGAGGGCGGATTCACTCCATGAACACTGAAGCTTTCTTT. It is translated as CASSLARGRIHSMNTEAFF.

The CDR3 here is CASSQGTLYGYTF. DNA of the CDR3: TGTGCCAGCAGCCAAGGGACACTCTATGGCTACACCTTC. The J gene is TRBJ1-2, the V gene TRBV4-2; D may be TRBD1 (5 bases). Trimming cost V 1 base and J 4 bases, with 7 bases left between them. The CDR3 runs to 13 residues. Germline values: CDR1 LGHNA, CDR2 YNFKEQ.

For the CDR3, the DNA is TGTGCCAGTAGTAGGACAAATGCCATGAACACTGAAGCTTTCTTT. It specifies CASSRTNAMNTEAFF. The V gene is TRBV19, the J gene TRBJ1-1, with D perhaps TRBD1 (5 bases). CDR3 size: 15 residues. Trimming pared 4 bases from V and 0 bases from J, leaving 12 bases between. Germline V lookup: CDR1 LNHDA, CDR2 SQIVND (reference sequence).

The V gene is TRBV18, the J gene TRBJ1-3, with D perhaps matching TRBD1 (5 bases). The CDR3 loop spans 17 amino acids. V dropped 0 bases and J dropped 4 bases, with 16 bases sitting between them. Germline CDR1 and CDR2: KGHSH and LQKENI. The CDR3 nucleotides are TGTGCCAGCTCACCACCGATCCAGGGAACTTTCGGAAACACCATATATTTT. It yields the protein CASSPPIQGTFGNTIYF.

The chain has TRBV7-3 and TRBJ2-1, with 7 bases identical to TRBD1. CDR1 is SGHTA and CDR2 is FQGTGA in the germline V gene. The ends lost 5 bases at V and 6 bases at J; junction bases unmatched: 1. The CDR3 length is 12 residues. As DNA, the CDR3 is TGTGCCAGCAGCCGGGACAGCAATGAGCAGTTCTTC. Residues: CASSRDSNEQFF.

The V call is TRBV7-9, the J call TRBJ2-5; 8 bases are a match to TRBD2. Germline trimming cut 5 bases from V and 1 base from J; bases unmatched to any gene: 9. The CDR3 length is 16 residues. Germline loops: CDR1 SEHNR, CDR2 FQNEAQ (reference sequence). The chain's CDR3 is CASSAYSGATQETQYF. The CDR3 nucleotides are TGTGCCAGCAGCGCGTATAGCGGGGCAACCCAAGAGACCCAGTACTTC.

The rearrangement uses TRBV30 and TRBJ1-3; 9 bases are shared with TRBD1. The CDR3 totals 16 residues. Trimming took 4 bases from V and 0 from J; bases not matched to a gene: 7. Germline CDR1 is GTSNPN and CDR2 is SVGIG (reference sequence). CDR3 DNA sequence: TGTGCCTGGATCCGGGACAGGGCCTTCTCTGGAAACACCATATATTTT. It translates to CAWIRDRAFSGNTIYF.

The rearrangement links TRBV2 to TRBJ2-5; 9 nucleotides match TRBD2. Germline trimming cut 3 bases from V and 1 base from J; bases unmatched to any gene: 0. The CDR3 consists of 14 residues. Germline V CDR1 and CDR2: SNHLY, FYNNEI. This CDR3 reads CASSETSGQETQYF. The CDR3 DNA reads TGTGCCAGCAGTGAGACTAGCGGCCAAGAGACCCAGTACTTC.

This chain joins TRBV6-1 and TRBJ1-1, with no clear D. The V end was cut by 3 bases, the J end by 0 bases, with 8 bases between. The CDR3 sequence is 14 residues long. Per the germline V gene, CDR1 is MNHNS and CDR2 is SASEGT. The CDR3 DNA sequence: TGTGCCAGCAGTGAGTACAGAGTGAACACTGAAGCTTTCTTT. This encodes CASSEYRVNTEAFF.

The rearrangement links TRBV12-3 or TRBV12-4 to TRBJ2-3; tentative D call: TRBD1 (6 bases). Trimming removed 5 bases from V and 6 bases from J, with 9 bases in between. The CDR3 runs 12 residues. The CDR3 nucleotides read TGTGCCAGCAGTAACACAGGGGATACGCAGTATTTT. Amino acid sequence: CASSNTGDTQYF.

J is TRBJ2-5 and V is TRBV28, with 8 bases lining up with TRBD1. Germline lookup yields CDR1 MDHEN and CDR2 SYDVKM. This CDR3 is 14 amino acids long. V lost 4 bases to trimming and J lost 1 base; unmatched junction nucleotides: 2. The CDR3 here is CASSSRGPQETQYF. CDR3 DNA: TGTGCCAGCAGTTCCAGGGGGCCCCAAGAGACCCAGTACTTC.

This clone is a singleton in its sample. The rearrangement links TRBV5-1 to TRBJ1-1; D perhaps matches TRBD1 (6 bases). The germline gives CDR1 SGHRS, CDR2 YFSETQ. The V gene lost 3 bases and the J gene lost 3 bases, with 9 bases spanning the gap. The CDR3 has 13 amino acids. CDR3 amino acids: CASSSGTHTEAFF. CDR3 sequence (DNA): TGCGCCAGCAGCTCTGGGACACACACTGAAGCTTTCTTT.

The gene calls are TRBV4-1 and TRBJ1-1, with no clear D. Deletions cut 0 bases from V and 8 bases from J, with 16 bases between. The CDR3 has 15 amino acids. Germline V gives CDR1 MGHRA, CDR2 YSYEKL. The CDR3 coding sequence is TGCGCCAGCAGCCAAGATAGCTTCCCCGGAACGGAAGCTTTCTTT. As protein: CASSQDSFPGTEAFF.